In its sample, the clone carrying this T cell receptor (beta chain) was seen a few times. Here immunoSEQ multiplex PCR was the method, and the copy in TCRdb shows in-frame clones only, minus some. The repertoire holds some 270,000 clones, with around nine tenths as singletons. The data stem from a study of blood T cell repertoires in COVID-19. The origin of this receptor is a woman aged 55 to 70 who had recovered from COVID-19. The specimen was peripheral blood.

The DNA of the CDR3 is TGTGCCAGCAGTGTTGACAGCCCCTACGAGCAGTACTTC. The encoded protein is CASSVDSPYEQYF. The rearrangement uses TRBV2 and TRBJ2-7; D might be TRBD1 (5 bases). This CDR3 comprises 13 residues. In germline, CDR1 is SNHLY, CDR2 FYNNEI. Trimming cost V 4 bases and J 2 bases, with 9 bases left between them.